This T cell receptor (beta chain) derives from a study of spatial heterogeneity in lung cancer (dated by TCRdb to about 2019). General notes on the study: Beta-chain transcripts were consistently detected in greater numbers than alpha-chain transcripts, which likely reflected higher beta-chain transcript abundance. In the raw uncorrected reads, each unique combination of TCR and UMI appeared more than ten times on average. In non-small cell lung cancer, the study made a quantitative comparison of TCR alpha and beta repertoires among multiple tumor regions, matched nontumor lung and blood. The study linked features of the TCR repertoire to counts of nonsynonymous mutations, which were determined by whole-exome sequencing of tumor tissue. At surgery, both alpha and beta chains were TCR-sequenced in 200 to 250 tumor regions, 64 matched nontumor lung samples and just over 55 PBMC samples. Summary of the overall study and its limitations: Confirming at a functional level the hypothesis that regional TCRs recognize regional mutations was considered to require additional single-cell paired TCR alpha and beta sequencing. Ubiquitous expanded tumor TCRs were detected in blood more often at tumor resection than at routine follow-up.

From the cysteine up to the phenylalanine, the CDR3 has a length of 13 residues. Here the CDR3 DNA is all that survives: 39 bases in frame from base 1. From the germline V gene, CDR1 is SGHRS and CDR2 is YFSETQ. Relative to germline, V is missing 5 bases and J is missing 0 bases, with 0 bases of the junction outside any gene match. The intended sense of this specimen's time point label: sample taken at primary tumor resection. Without any cell sorting, TCR sequencing was performed on whole RNA extracted either from tumor and nontumor lung tissue or from cryopreserved PBMC samples. Donors were about 70 patients with early-stage, untreated non-small cell lung cancer from the lung TRACERx cohort. Only patients with enough RNA available from two or more tumor regions were chosen for TCR sequencing. With regard to this clonotype: Its antigen is unknown. No base quality information exists; no much larger clone differs at one position.

Receptors were amplified or captured by 5' RACE. Sequencing used a NextSeq 500. The TCR library protocol attached a unique molecular identifier to each TCR cDNA molecule to allow correction of PCR and sequencing errors. The authors' pipeline ran thus. Decombinator tools were used for TCR identification, UMI-based error correction and CDR3 extraction. TCRs above a frequency of 2 per 1,000, corresponding to the top 1% of the tumor frequency distribution, were defined as expanded. Each repertoire was subsampled 100 times to 5,000 TCRs, after which Renyi diversity was computed with the R vegan package. CDR3 similarity networks were built from amino acid triplet string-kernel similarity, with CDR3s being connected when pairwise similarity was above 0.82. TCRdb trimmed the raw reads at Q25, called clones with MiXCR and kept productive beta chains. Each CDR3 protein appears once, grouped with its most common genes and DNA. TCRdb's processing, not the study's, gives the V and J calls here. The sample table lists tens of thousands of distinct CDR3 sequences, approximately 20% of them with a count of one. The ten largest clones represent 5.5% to 7% of the sample.

The sequence was obtained from a male donor with early-stage non-small cell lung cancer. This chain joins TRBV5-1 to TRBJ1-1; TRBD1 matches 8 bases in the middle. Source: PBMCs, taken at surgery. The DNA sequence is as follows: TGCGCCAGCAGACAGGGGGTGAACACTGAAGCTTTCTTT. Translation gives CASRQGVNTEAFF.